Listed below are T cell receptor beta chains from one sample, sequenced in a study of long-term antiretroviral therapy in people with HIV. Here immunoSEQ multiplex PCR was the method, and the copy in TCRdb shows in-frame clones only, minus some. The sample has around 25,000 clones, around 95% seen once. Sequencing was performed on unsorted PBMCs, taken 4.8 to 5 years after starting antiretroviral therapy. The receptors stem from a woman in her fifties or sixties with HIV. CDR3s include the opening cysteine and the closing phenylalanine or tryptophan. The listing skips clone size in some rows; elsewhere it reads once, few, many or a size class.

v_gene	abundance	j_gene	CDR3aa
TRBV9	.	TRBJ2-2	CASSVGMVRGSDTGELFF
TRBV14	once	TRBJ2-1	CASRLAGGPNEQFF
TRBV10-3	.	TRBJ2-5	CAISGVQETQYF
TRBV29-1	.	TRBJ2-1	CSVRDITSGRRNEQFF
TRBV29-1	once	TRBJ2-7	CSATLGGRKTYEQYF
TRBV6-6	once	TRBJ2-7	CASRRGYEQYF
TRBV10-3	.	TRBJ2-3	CAISGSTDTQYF
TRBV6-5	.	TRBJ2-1	CASRSGTSALWEQFF
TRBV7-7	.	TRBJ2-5	CASSLQGTETQYF
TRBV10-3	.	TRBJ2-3	CAISRTSTDTQYF
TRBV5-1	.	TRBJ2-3	CASSLRSGDTYTQYF
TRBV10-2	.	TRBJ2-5	CASSDPGQGETQYF
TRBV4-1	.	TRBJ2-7	CASSPGDRLYEQYF
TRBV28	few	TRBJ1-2	CASSLTGGLYGYTF
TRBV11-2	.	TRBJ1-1	CASSLEGGGAEAFF
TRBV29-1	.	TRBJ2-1	CSVEGAGVYNEQFF
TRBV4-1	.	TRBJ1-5	CASSHGGPGVSQPQHF
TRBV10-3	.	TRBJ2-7	CAISELGLAGNYEQYF
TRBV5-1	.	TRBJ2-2	CASMRGQGNGELFF
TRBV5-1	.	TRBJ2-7	CASSVDDSYEQYF
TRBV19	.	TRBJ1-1	CASSIGTRGHAEAFF
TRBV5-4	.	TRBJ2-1	CASRTGLAASYNEQFF
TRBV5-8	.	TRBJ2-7	CASRQEYEQYF
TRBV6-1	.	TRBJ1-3	CASRGPSGNTIYF
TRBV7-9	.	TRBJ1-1	CASSKDGTEAFF
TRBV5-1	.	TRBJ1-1	CASSPYGGEAFF
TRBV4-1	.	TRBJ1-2	CASSQDRTAYYGYTF
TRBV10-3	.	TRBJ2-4	CAIRMTSADIQYF
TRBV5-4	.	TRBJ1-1	CASSLERGSEAFF
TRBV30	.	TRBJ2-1	CAWSGSGDEQFF
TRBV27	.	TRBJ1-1	CASSTGRGGTEAFF
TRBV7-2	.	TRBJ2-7	CASSLQWGYEQYF
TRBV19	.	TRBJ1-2	CASTRDPNYGYTF
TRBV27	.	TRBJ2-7	CASRLSGSYEQYF
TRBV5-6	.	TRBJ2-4	CASSLSQNIQYF
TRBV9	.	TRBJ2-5	CASSADGSGETQYF
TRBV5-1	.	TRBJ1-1	CASRGGMVNTEAFF
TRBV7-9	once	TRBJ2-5	CASSSPASGQGQETQYF
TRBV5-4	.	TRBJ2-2	CASSLRGPETGELFF
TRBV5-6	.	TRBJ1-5	CASSLQGPFQPQHF
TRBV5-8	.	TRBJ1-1	CASSHSTGTEAFF
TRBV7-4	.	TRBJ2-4	CASSLVRRQNKNIQYF
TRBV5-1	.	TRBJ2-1	CASSLALNEQFF
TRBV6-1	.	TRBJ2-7	CASSETPGTDYEQYF
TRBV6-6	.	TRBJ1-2	CASSTPGLANYGYTF
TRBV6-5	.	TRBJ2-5	CASTDRGSKETQYF
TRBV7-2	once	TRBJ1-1	CASKAGQGDTEAFF